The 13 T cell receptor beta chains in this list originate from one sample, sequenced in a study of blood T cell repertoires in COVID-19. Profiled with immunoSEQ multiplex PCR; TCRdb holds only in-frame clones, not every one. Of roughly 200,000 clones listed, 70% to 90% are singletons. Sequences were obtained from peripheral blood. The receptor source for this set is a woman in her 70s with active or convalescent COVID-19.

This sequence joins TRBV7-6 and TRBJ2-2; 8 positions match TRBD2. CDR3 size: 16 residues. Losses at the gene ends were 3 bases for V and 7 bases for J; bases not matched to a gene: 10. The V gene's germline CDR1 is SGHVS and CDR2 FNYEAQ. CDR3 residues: CASSFAGRAGVGELFF. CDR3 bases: TGTGCCAGCAGCTTCGCCGGGAGGGCCGGGGTCGGGGAGCTGTTTTTT.

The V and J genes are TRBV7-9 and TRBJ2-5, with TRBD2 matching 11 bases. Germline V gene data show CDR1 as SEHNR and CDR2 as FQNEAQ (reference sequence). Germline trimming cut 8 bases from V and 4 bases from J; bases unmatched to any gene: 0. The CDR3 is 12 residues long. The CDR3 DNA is TGTGCCAGCCTAGCGGGAGGAGAGACCCAGTACTTC. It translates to CASLAGGETQYF.

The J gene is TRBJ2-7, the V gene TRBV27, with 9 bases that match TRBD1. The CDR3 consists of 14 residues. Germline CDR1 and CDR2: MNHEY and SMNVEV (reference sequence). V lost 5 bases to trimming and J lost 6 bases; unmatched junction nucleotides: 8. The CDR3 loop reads CASSAAGTGREQYF. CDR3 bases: TGTGCCAGCAGTGCCGCCGGGACAGGGCGCGAGCAGTACTTC.

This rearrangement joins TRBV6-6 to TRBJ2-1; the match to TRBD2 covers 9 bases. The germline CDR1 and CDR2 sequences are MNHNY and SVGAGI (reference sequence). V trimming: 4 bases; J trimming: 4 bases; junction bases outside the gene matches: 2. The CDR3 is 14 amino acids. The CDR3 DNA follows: TGTGCCAGCAGTTCGACTAGCGGTTACAATGAGCAGTTCTTC. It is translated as CASSSTSGYNEQFF.

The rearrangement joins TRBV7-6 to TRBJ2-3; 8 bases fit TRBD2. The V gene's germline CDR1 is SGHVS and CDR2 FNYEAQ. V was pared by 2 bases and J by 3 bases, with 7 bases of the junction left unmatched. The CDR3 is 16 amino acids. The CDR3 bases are TGTGCCAGCAGCTTATCTCCGGGAGGGGTGACAGATACGCAGTATTTT. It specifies CASSLSPGGVTDTQYF.

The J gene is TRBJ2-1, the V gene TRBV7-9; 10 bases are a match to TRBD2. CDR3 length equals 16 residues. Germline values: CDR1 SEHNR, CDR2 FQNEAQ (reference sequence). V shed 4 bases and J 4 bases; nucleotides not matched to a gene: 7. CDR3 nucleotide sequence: TGTGCCAGCAGCTCAAGGAGCGGGAGGGATTACAATGAGCAGTTCTTC. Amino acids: CASSSRSGRDYNEQFF. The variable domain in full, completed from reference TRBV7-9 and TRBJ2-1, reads DTGVSQNPRHKITKRGQNVTFRCDPISEHNRLYWYRQTLGQGPEFLTYFQNEAQLEKSRLLSDRFSAERPKGSFSTLEIQRTEQGDSAMYLCASSSRSGRDYNEQFFGPGTRLTVL.

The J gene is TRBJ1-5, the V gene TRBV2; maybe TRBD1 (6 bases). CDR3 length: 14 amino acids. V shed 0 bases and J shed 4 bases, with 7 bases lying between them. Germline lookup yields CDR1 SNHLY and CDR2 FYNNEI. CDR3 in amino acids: CASSEAQGNQPQHF. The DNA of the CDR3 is TGTGCCAGCAGTGAAGCGCAGGGGAATCAGCCCCAGCATTTT.

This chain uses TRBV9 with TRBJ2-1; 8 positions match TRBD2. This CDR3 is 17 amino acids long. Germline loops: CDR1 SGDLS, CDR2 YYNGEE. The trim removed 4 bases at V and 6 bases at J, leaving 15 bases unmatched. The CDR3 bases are TGTGCCAGCAGCCGGGGAAGCGGGGGAAGAAAGAGCAATGAGCAGTTCTTC. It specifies CASSRGSGGRKSNEQFF.

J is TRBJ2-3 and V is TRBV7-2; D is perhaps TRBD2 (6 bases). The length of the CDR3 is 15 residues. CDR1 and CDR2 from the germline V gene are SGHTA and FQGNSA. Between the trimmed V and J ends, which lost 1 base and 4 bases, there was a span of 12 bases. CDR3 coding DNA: TGTGCCAGCAGCTTAGTGGGAGGTGGCTCAGATACGCAGTATTTT. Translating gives CASSLVGGGSDTQYF.

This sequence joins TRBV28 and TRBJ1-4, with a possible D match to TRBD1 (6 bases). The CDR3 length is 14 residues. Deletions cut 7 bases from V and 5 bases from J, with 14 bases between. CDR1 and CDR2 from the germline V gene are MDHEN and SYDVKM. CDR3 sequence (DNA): TGTGCCAGCACCTGGGGGCTAGGAAATGAAAAACTGTTTTTT. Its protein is CASTWGLGNEKLFF.

CDR3 sequence: CASSYYTGGSGNTIYF. CDR3 bases: TGCGCCAGCAGCTACTATACCGGAGGCTCTGGAAACACCATATATTTT. This chain joins TRBV4-1 and TRBJ1-3, with no clear D. CDR3 length equals 16 residues. Trimming pared 5 bases from V and 0 bases from J, leaving 14 bases between. Germline values: CDR1 MGHRA, CDR2 YSYEKL.

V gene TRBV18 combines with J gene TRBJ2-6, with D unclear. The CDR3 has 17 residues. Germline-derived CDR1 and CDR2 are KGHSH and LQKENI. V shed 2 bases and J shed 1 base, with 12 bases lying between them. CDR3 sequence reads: CASSPSLFTSGANVLTF. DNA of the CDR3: TGTGCCAGCTCACCAAGTCTTTTCACTTCTGGGGCCAACGTCCTGACTTTC.

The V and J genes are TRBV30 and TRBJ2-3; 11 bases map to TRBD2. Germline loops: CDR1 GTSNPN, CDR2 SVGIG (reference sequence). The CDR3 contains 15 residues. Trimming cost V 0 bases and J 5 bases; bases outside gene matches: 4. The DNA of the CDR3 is TGTGCCTGGAGTGTGAGACTAGCGGGAAAAGATACGCAGTATTTT. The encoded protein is CAWSVRLAGKDTQYF.